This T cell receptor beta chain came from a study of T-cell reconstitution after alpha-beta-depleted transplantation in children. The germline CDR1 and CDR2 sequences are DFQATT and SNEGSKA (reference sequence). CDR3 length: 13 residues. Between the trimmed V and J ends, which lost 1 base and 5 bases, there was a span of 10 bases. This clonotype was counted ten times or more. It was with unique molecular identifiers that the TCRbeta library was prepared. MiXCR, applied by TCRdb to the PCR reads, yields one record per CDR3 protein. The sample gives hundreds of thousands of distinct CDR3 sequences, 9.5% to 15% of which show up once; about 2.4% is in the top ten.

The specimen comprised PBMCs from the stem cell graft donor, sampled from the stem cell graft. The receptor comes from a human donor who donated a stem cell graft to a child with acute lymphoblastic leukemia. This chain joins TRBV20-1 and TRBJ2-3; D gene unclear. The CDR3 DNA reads TGCAGTGCTAGAGGACCCTCCGGAGATACGCAGTATTTT. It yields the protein CSARGPSGDTQYF.